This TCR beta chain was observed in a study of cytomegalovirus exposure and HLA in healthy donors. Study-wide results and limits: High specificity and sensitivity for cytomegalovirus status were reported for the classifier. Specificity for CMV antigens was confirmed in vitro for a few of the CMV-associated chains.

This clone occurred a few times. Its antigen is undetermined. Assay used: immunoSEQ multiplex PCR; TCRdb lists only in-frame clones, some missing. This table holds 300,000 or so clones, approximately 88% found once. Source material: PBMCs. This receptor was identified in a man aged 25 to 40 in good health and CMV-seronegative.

The CDR3 DNA reads as TGTGCCAGCAGCTTCCAGCGGGCGCAAGAGACCCAGTACTTC. It yields the protein CASSFQRAQETQYF. The chain couples TRBV7-2 to TRBJ2-5; possible D gene TRBD2, 6 bases. The germline V gene encodes CDR1 SGHTA and CDR2 FQGNSA. The CDR3 spans 14 residues. V was clipped by 3 bases and J by 2 bases, with 10 bases between them.